This entry features one TCR beta chain sequence. This entry is derived from a study of blood T cell repertoires in COVID-19. Study-wide context: Acute and convalescent COVID-19 samples came from the United States, Italy and Spain. PBMCs, B-cell-depleted T cells, or T cells provided the cDNA or gDNA that made up the material.

The V end was cut by 2 bases, the J end by 3 bases, with 12 bases between. The CDR3 is made up of 15 amino acids. Germline loops: CDR1 MDHEN, CDR2 SYDVKM. The study assigned cohorts using participant-reported clinical history. Profiling relied on immunoSEQ multiplex PCR, and the TCRdb table lists in-frame clones only, not all of them. The table includes around 160,000 clones, approximately 80% detected once. This chain connects TRBV28 to TRBJ2-3, with a possible D match to TRBD1 (5 bases). The TCR comes from a woman aged 55-69 years who had recovered from COVID-19. The specimen sequenced was PBMCs or T cells enriched from blood (not recorded which). The CDR3 region is CASSLIAGSTDTQYF. DNA of the CDR3: TGTGCCAGCAGTTTAATTGCAGGGTCGACAGATACGCAGTATTTT.